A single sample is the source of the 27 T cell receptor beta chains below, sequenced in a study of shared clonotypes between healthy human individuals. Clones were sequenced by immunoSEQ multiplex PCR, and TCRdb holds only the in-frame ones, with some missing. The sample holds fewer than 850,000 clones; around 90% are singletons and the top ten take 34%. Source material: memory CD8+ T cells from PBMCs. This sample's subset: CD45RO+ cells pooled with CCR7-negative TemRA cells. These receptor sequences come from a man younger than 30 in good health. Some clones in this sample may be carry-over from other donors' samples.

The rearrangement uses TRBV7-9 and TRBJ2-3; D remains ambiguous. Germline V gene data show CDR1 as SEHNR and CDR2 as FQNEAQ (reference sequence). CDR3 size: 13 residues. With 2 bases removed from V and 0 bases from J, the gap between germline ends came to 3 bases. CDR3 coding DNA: TGTGCCAGCAGCTTAAAAAGCACAGATACGCAGTATTTT. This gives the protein CASSLKSTDTQYF.

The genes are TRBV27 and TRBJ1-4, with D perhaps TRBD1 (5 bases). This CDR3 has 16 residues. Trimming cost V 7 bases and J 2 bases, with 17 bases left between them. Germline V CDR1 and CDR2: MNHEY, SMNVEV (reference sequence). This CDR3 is CASTKGAFATNEKLFF. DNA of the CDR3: TGTGCCAGCACCAAAGGGGCTTTTGCGACTAATGAAAAACTGTTTTTT.

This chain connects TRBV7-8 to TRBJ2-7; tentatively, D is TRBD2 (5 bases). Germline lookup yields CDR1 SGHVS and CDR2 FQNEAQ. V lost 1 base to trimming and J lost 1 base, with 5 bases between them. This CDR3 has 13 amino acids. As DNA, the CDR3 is TGTGCCAGCAGCTTAGGACTATCCTACGAGCAGTACTTC. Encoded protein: CASSLGLSYEQYF. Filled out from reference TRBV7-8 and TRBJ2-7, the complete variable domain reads GAGVSQSPRYKVAKRGQDVALRCDPISGHVSLFWYQQALGQGPEFLTYFQNEAQLDKSGLPSDRFFAERPEGSVSTLKIQRTQQEDSAVYLCASSLGLSYEQYFGPGTRLTVT.

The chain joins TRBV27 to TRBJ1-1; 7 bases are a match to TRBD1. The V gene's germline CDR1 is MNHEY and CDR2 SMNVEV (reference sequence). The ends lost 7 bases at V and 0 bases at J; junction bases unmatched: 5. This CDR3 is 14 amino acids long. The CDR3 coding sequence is TGTGCCAGCACCCAGACAGGGTTGAACACTGAAGCTTTCTTT. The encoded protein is CASTQTGLNTEAFF.

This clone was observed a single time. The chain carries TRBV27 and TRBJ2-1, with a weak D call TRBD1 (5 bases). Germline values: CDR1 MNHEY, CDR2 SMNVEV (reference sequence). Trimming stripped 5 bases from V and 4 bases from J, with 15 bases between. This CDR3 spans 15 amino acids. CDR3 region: CASSPRDLPYNEQFF. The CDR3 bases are TGTGCCAGCAGTCCCAGGGATCTCCCTTACAATGAGCAGTTCTTC.

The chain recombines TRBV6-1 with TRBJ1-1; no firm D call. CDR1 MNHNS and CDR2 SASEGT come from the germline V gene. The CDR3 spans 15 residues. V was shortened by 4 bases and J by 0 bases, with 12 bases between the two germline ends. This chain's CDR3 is CASSARFKLNTEAFF. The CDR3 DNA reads TGTGCCAGCAGTGCCCGTTTCAAATTGAACACTGAAGCTTTCTTT.

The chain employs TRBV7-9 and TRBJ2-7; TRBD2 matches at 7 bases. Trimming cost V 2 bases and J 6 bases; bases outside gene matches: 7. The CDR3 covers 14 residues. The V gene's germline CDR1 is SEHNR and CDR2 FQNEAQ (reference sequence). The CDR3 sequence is CASSLSAGEIEQYF. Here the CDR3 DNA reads TGTGCCAGCAGCTTATCGGCGGGAGAGATCGAGCAGTACTTC. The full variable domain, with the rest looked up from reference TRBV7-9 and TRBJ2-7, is DTGVSQNPRHKITKRGQNVTFRCDPISEHNRLYWYRQTLGQGPEFLTYFQNEAQLEKSRLLSDRFSAERPKGSFSTLEIQRTEQGDSAMYLCASSLSAGEIEQYFGPGTRLTVT.

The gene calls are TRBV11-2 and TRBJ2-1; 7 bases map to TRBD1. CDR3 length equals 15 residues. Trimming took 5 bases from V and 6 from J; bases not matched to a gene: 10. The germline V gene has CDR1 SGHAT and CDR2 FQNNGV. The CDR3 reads CASSPRTGTGNEQFF. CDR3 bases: TGTGCCAGCAGCCCCCGGACAGGAACAGGCAATGAGCAGTTCTTC.

CDR3 in DNA: TGTGCCAGCAGTTTTAGCGGGAGAAACACAGATACGCAGTATTTT. The encoded protein is CASSFSGRNTDTQYF. This sequence joins TRBV27 and TRBJ2-3; 9 bases align to TRBD2. Trimming at V came to 3 bases and at J to 2 bases, leaving 3 bases not matched to a gene. Germline V CDR1 and CDR2: MNHEY, SMNVEV (reference sequence). The CDR3 totals 15 residues.

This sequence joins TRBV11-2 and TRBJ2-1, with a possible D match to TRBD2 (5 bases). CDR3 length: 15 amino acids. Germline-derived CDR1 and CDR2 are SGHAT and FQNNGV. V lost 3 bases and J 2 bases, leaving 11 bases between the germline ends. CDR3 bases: TGTGCCAGCAGCTTCGGGATACTTACCTACAATGAGCAGTTCTTC. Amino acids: CASSFGILTYNEQFF.

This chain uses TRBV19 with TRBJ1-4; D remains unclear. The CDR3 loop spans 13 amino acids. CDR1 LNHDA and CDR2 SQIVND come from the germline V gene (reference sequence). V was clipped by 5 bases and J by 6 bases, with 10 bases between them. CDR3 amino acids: CASSAPQDEKLFF. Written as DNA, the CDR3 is TGTGCCAGTAGTGCCCCCCAGGATGAAAAACTGTTTTTT.

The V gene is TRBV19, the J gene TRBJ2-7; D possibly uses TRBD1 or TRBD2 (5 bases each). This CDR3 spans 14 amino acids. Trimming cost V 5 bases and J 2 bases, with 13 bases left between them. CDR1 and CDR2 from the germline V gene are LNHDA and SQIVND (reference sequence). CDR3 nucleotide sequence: TGTGCCAGTAGTCCATGGGACCATACCTACGAGCAGTACTTC. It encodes CASSPWDHTYEQYF.

The CDR3 nucleotides are TGTGCCTGGAGCGGAATCTCCTACGAGCAGTACTTC. It yields the protein CAWSGISYEQYF. The chain employs TRBV30 and TRBJ2-5; D is unresolved. Judging by the DNA end, TRBJ2-7 fits better; the J call may be wrong. This CDR3 is built from 12 residues. CDR1 GTSNPN and CDR2 SVGIG come from the germline V gene (reference sequence).

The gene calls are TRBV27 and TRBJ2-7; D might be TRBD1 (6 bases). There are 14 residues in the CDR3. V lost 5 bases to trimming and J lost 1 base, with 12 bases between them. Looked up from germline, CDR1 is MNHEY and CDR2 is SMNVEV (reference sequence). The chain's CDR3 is CASSTQGLSYEQYF. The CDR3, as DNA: TGTGCCAGCAGTACGCAGGGGCTTTCCTACGAGCAGTACTTC.

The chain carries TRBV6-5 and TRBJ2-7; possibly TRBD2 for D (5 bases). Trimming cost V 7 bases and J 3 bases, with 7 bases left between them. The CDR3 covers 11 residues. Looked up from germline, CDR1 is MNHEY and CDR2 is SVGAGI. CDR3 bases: TGTGCCAGCAAAGACTACTACGAGCAGTACTTC. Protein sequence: CASKDYYEQYF.

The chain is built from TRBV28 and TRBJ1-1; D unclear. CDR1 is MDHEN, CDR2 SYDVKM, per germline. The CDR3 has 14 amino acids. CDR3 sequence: CATRGVGVNTEAFF. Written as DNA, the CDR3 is TGTGCTACCCGCGGGGTAGGAGTGAACACTGAAGCTTTCTTT.

The CDR3 DNA follows: TGTGCCAGCAGTGCGGGACCCTCCTATGGCTACACCTTC. It codes for CASSAGPSYGYTF. The chain joins TRBV6-5 to TRBJ1-2, with a tentative D call TRBD1 (5 bases). In germline, CDR1 is MNHEY, CDR2 SVGAGI. The CDR3 sequence is 13 residues long. The germline V and J ends were trimmed by 5 bases and 4 bases, with 11 bases remaining between them.

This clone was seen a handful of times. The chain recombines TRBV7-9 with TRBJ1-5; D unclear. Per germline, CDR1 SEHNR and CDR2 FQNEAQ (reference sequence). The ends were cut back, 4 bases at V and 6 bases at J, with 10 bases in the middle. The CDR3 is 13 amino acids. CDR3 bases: TGTGCCAGCAGCTCAGACTTAGGTCAGCCCCAGCATTTT. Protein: CASSSDLGQPQHF.

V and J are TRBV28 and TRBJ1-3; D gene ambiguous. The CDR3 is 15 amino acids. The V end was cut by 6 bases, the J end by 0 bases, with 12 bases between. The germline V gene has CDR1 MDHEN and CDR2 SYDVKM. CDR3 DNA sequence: TGTGCCAGCAGGACCCCAAAGAGCTCTGGAAACACCATATATTTT. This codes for CASRTPKSSGNTIYF.

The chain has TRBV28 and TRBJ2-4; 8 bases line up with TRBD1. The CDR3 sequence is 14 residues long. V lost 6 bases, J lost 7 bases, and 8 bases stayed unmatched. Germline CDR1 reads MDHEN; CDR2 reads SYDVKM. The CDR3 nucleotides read TGTGCCAGCAGGCTGGACAGGGCGGAGAACATTCAGTACTTC. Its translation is CASRLDRAENIQYF.

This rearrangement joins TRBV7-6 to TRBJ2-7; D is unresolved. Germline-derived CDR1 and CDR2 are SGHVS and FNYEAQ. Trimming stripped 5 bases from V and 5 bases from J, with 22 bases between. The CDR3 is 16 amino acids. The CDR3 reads CASSRTVAAPHHEQYF. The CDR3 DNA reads TGTGCCAGCAGCCGTACAGTCGCTGCCCCCCATCACGAGCAGTACTTC.

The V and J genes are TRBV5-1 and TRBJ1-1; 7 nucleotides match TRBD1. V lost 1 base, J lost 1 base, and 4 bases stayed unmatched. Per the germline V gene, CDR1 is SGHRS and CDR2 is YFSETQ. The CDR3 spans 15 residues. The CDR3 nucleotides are TGCGCCAGCAGCTTGACACCAGGGGGGAACACTGAAGCTTTCTTT. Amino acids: CASSLTPGGNTEAFF.

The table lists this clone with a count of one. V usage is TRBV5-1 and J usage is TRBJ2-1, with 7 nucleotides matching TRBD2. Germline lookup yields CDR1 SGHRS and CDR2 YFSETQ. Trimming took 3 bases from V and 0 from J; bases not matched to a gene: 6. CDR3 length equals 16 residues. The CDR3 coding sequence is TGCGCCAGCAGCTCCGGGTGGGGGGGCTCCTACAATGAGCAGTTCTTC. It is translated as CASSSGWGGSYNEQFF.

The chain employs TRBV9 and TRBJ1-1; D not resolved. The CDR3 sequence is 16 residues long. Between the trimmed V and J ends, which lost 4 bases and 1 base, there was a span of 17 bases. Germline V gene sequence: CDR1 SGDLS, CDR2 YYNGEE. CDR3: CASSNSASRGNTEAFF. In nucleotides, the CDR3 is TGTGCCAGCAGCAATTCGGCCTCACGGGGGAACACTGAAGCTTTCTTT.

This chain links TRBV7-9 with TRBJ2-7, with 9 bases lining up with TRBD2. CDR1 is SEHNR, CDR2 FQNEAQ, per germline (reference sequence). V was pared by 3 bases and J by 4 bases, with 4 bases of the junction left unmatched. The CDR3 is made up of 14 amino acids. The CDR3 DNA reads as TGTGCCAGCAGCTTGGGGACTAGCCCATACGAGCAGTACTTC. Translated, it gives CASSLGTSPYEQYF.

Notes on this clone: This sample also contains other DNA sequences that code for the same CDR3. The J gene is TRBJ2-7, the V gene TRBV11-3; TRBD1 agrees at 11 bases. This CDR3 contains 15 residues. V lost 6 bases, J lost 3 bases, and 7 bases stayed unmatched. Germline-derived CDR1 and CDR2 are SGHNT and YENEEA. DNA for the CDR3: TGTGCCAGCAGGCCCGGGGGACAGGGGGACTACGAGCAGTACTTC. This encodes CASRPGGQGDYEQYF.

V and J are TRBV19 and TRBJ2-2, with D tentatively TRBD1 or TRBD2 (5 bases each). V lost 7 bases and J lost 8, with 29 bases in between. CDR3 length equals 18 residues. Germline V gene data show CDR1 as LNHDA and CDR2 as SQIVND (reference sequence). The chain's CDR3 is CASISHGLQDPRRGELFF. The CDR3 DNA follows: TGTGCCAGTATATCACACGGCTTACAGGACCCCAGGAGGGGGGAGCTGTTTTTT.